The 26 T cell receptor beta chains below were found in one sample sequenced in a study of blood T cells in healthy people across ages. Primers used in a second PCR of about 6 to 12 cycles were a sample-barcoded 5' primer and a J-beta primer mix. One entry per CDR3 protein results from TCRdb running MiXCR on the 5' RACE reads. The sample lists approximately 800,000 distinct CDR3 sequences, under 30% occurring once. These same records also appear under a second study, on T cells of mothers and their children.

Input material: blood. These TCRs come from a boy aged 10-17 years in good health.

The gene calls are TRBV30 and TRBJ2-7; 7 bases match TRBD2. The germline gives CDR1 GTSNPN, CDR2 SVGIG (reference sequence). The CDR3 is 13 residues long. V lost 2 bases to trimming and J lost 6 bases; unmatched junction nucleotides: 7. CDR3 sequence (DNA): TGTGCCTGGAGTACAGCTGGCGGGGGCGAGCAGTACTTC. This sequence encodes CAWSTAGGGEQYF.

This clonotype was recorded a few times. The chain joins TRBV25-1 to TRBJ1-2; D ambiguous. CDR3 length: 13 residues. Between the trimmed V and J ends, which lost 0 bases and 8 bases, there was a span of 10 bases. Germline V gene data show CDR1 as MGHDK and CDR2 as SYGVNS. The CDR3 here is CASSEYASRGYTF. As DNA, the CDR3 is TGTGCCAGCAGTGAATACGCCTCCCGGGGCTACACCTTC.

The chain carries TRBV7-9 and TRBJ2-1; TRBD1 aligns across 7 bases. Looked up from germline, CDR1 is SEHNR and CDR2 is FQNEAQ (reference sequence). CDR3 size: 19 residues. V lost 0 bases to trimming and J lost 3 bases; unmatched junction nucleotides: 14. CDR3 region: CASSLARIHPGQNYNEQFF. CDR3 bases: TGTGCCAGCAGCTTAGCCCGCATACACCCGGGACAGAACTACAATGAGCAGTTCTTC.

The gene calls are TRBV6-5 and TRBJ1-1; D is uncertain. The V gene lost 2 bases and the J gene lost 6 bases, with 10 bases spanning the gap. Germline CDR1 and CDR2: MNHEY and SVGAGI. CDR3 length: 13 residues. The CDR3 here is CASSYGVVSEAFF. Here the CDR3 DNA reads TGTGCCAGCAGTTACGGGGTAGTTTCTGAAGCTTTCTTT.

This clonotype was seen more than once but under ten times. The chain links TRBV5-1 to TRBJ2-5; TRBD1 might be the D (6 bases). V shed 2 bases and J shed 3 bases, with 11 bases lying between them. The CDR3 runs 14 residues. Germline CDR1 is SGHRS and CDR2 is YFSETQ. The CDR3 loop is CASSLGQPKETQYF. In DNA, the CDR3 is TGCGCCAGCAGCTTAGGACAGCCTAAAGAGACCCAGTACTTC. Supplemented by reference TRBV5-1 and TRBJ2-5, the full variable domain reads KAGVTQTPRYLIKTRGQQVTLSCSPISGHRSVSWYQQTPGQGLQFLFEYFSETQRNKGNFPGRFSGRQFSNSRSEMNVSTLELGDSALYLCASSLGQPKETQYFGPGTRLLVL.

V is TRBV27 and J is TRBJ1-4; weak D call: TRBD1 (5 bases). The germline V gene encodes CDR1 MNHEY and CDR2 SMNVEV (reference sequence). With 4 bases removed from V and 6 bases from J, the gap between germline ends came to 15 bases. The length of the CDR3 is 15 residues. In DNA, the CDR3 is TGTGCCAGCAGTTCGGGACCGAACCTTTATGAAAAACTGTTTTTT. Translated, it gives CASSSGPNLYEKLFF.

This clonotype was counted between two and nine times. This sequence joins TRBV6-6 and TRBJ1-2; TRBD1 matches at 7 bases. This CDR3 has 13 residues. Germline values: CDR1 MNHNY, CDR2 SVGAGI (reference sequence). The V segment lost 6 bases and the J segment 2 bases; nucleotides outside the gene matches: 3. This CDR3 is CASRSQGNYGYTF. The CDR3 nucleotides are TGTGCCAGCAGATCACAGGGGAACTATGGCTACACCTTC.

This clonotype was counted a few times. J is TRBJ2-3 and V is TRBV2; 13 bases line up with TRBD2. With 8 bases clipped from V and 2 bases from J, the junction kept 4 bases outside the gene matches. This CDR3 has 15 amino acids. Germline V gene data show CDR1 as SNHLY and CDR2 as FYNNEI. CDR3 coding DNA: TGTGCCAGCGGGGGACTAGCGGGATACACAGATACGCAGTATTTT. It yields the protein CASGGLAGYTDTQYF.

This chain joins TRBV29-1 and TRBJ2-5, with D hard to call. CDR1 SQVTM and CDR2 ANQGSEA come from the germline V gene. The CDR3 extends over 13 amino acids. Trimming took 2 bases from V and 5 from J, leaving 12 bases between them. The CDR3 is CSVEKGYRETQYF. The CDR3 nucleotides read TGCAGCGTTGAAAAGGGATATAGGGAGACCCAGTACTTC.

This clonotype was counted only a few times. The rearrangement uses TRBV7-9 and TRBJ2-5; D is undetermined. TRBJ2-1 matches the DNA end more closely, so the J call is doubtful. Germline V gene sequence: CDR1 SEHNR, CDR2 FQNEAQ (reference sequence). This CDR3 contains 12 residues. CDR3 DNA: TGTGCCAGCAAGGACGTGGGCCATGAGCAGTTCTTC. It specifies CASKDVGHEQFF.

This rearrangement joins TRBV10-3 to TRBJ1-1, with D possibly matching TRBD1 (5 bases). The CDR3 runs 13 residues. CDR1 and CDR2 from the germline V gene are ENHRY and SYGVKD. V lost 5 bases to trimming and J lost 6 bases, with 13 bases between them. CDR3 nucleotide sequence: TGTGCCATCAGTTCAGGGCGGGTTGCTGAAGCTTTCTTT. Translated: CAISSGRVAEAFF.

This clonotype was seen only a few times. The chain links TRBV27 to TRBJ2-5, with a weak D call TRBD2 (7 bases). Matching the DNA end better, TRBJ2-1 makes the J call doubtful. The CDR3 runs 16 residues. Germline CDR1 is MNHEY and CDR2 is SMNVEV (reference sequence). Written as DNA, the CDR3 is TGTGCCAGCAGTTTAATGCGGGGGCCCCTGGGTAATGAGCAGTTCTTC. Encoded protein: CASSLMRGPLGNEQFF.

This clonotype was observed a single time. Since the CDR3 does not end with the conserved phenylalanine or tryptophan, this likely comes from a read error. J is TRBJ2-7 and V is TRBV29-1; D may be TRBD2 (6 bases). The CDR3 is 13 amino acids. Germline V gene lookup returns CDR1 SQVTM and CDR2 ANQGSEA. Trimming shortened V by 6 bases and J by 2 bases, and 14 bases separated the two germline ends. In nucleotides, the CDR3 is TGCAGCGTCGGAGGGGAAAGCGCCTACGAGCAGTACCTC. This codes for CSVGGESAYEQYL.

The chain has TRBV9 and TRBJ2-2; 13 positions match TRBD2. The germline gives CDR1 SGDLS, CDR2 YYNGEE. The CDR3 contains 16 residues. V lost 2 bases, J lost 4 bases, and 2 bases stayed unmatched. The CDR3 loop reads CASSVRLAGGTGELFF. CDR3 nucleotides: TGTGCCAGCAGCGTTCGACTAGCGGGGGGCACCGGGGAGCTGTTTTTT.

The rearrangement uses TRBV6-1 and TRBJ2-1; 8 bases align to TRBD2. Germline CDR1 and CDR2: MNHNS and SASEGT. Trimming removed 2 bases from V and 2 bases from J; junction bases left unmatched: 2. This CDR3 is 15 amino acids long. CDR3 bases: TGTGCCAGCAGTGAATCGGGGGGGACCTACAATGAGCAGTTCTTC. The encoded protein is CASSESGGTYNEQFF.

This clonotype was counted many times. This sequence joins TRBV28 and TRBJ1-6; TRBD1 agrees at 8 bases. Trimming took 4 bases from V and 6 from J; bases not matched to a gene: 5. The CDR3 covers 15 residues. Germline CDR1 is MDHEN and CDR2 is SYDVKM. The CDR3 DNA reads TGTGCCAGCAGTTCCAGAACAGGGGGTAATTCACCCCTCCACTTT. Amino acid sequence: CASSSRTGGNSPLHF.

This clonotype was counted many times. The gene calls are TRBV20-1 and TRBJ2-1, with D perhaps matching TRBD2 (5 bases). This CDR3 has 16 amino acids. Germline V gene lookup returns CDR1 DFQATT and CDR2 SNEGSKA (reference sequence). V was clipped by 6 bases and J by 4 bases, with 22 bases between them. The CDR3 loop reads CSAQIRSPGSYNEQFF. As DNA, the CDR3 is TGCAGTGCCCAGATCCGGAGTCCGGGGTCGTACAATGAGCAGTTCTTC.

A few counts support this clonotype. V is TRBV20-1 and J is TRBJ2-1; TRBD2 matches 7 bases. V lost 3 bases to trimming and J lost 7 bases; unmatched junction nucleotides: 9. Germline V CDR1 and CDR2: DFQATT, SNEGSKA (reference sequence). This CDR3 has 14 amino acids. CDR3 in amino acids: CSARGMAGVNEQFF. DNA of the CDR3: TGCAGTGCTAGGGGAATGGCGGGAGTTAATGAGCAGTTCTTC.

This clonotype was seen ten or more times. The J gene is TRBJ2-3, the V gene TRBV9; a possible D gene is TRBD1 (6 bases). Germline lookup yields CDR1 SGDLS and CDR2 YYNGEE. CDR3 length: 18 residues. V was cut by 0 bases and J by 0 bases, with 17 bases left in between. As DNA, the CDR3 is TGTGCCAGCAGCGTAGGCCAGGGGCTTTCTTCTAGCACAGATACGCAGTATTTT. Translation: CASSVGQGLSSSTDTQYF.

The V and J genes are TRBV20-1 and TRBJ1-1; D is undetermined. CDR3 size: 11 residues. The V gene's germline CDR1 is DFQATT and CDR2 SNEGSKA (reference sequence). Trimming left V 2 bases short and J 0 bases short, with 1 base between. This CDR3 reads CSARMNTEAFF. In nucleotides, the CDR3 is TGCAGTGCTAGAATGAACACTGAAGCTTTCTTT.

The chain employs TRBV6-1 and TRBJ1-4; 7 bases are a match to TRBD1. J gave up 4 bases and V 4 bases, and 6 bases lay outside the gene matches. Germline CDR1 reads MNHNS; CDR2 reads SASEGT. The CDR3 is made up of 15 amino acids. This CDR3 reads CASSGMTGSNEKLFF. The CDR3 nucleotides read TGTGCCAGCAGTGGGATGACAGGGAGTAATGAAAAACTGTTTTTT.

The genes are TRBV10-3 and TRBJ2-1, with D perhaps TRBD1 (6 bases). The J call may be incorrect, as the DNA end agrees better with TRBJ2-5. CDR1 ENHRY and CDR2 SYGVKD come from the germline V gene. CDR3 length: 15 residues. The DNA of the CDR3 is TGTGCCAGCCGCTCGAGCGCAGGGGACCAAGAGACCCAGTACTTC. It yields the protein CASRSSAGDQETQYF.

This chain uses TRBV20-1 with TRBJ2-5, with D maybe TRBD2 (6 bases). The DNA end is a closer match to TRBJ2-7, so the J assignment may be wrong. CDR1 is DFQATT, CDR2 SNEGSKA, per germline (reference sequence). The CDR3 contains 13 residues. The CDR3 nucleotides read TGCAGTGCTGCCGGGACTTCCCGACCCGAGCAGTACTTC. Translation gives CSAAGTSRPEQYF.

This clonotype appeared a few times. The chain links TRBV11-2 to TRBJ2-7, with D perhaps matching TRBD2 (7 bases). The V and J ends lost 5 bases and 0 bases respectively, with 20 bases between them. The germline V gene encodes CDR1 SGHAT and CDR2 FQNNGV. The CDR3 totals 17 residues. The CDR3 region has the DNA TGTGCCAGCAGCCCGATCCGGGGGGCCCAACCCTCCTACGAGCAGTACTTC. Its translation: CASSPIRGAQPSYEQYF.

This clonotype was detected a few times. This chain joins TRBV30 and TRBJ2-5; D gene uncertain. This CDR3 is 14 amino acids long. Deletions cut 0 bases from V and 4 bases from J, with 12 bases between. Germline CDR1 and CDR2: GTSNPN and SVGIG (reference sequence). The CDR3: CAWSVMASGETQYF. Written as DNA, the CDR3 is TGTGCCTGGAGTGTTATGGCCTCGGGAGAGACCCAGTACTTC.

This clonotype came up a few times. The chain is built from TRBV5-1 and TRBJ2-3, with 8 bases that match TRBD2. Trimming cost V 2 bases and J 5 bases; bases outside gene matches: 7. Germline CDR1 reads SGHRS; CDR2 reads YFSETQ. The CDR3 covers 15 residues. CDR3 DNA: TGCGCCAGCAGCTTTGGTAGCGGGGTTAAAGATACGCAGTATTTT. Its protein is CASSFGSGVKDTQYF.